Listed below are T cell receptor beta chains from one sample, sequenced in a study of shared clonotypes between healthy human individuals. The protocol was immunoSEQ multiplex PCR, while the TCRdb copy is restricted to in-frame clones and leaves out a portion. Of some 240,000 clones detected, 50% to 80% appear once; the ten largest clones hold over 8.5%. Sequences were obtained from memory CD4+ T cells sorted from blood. These TCRs come from a young man in good health. The CDR3 runs from the conserved cysteine through the conserved F or W. The D gene is left open where the match is weak. For some rows the clone size is stated as once, few or many, or as a class when expanded; others skip it.

V: TRBV4-2
size: NA
J: TRBJ2-2
D: NA
CDR3: CASSRGGNSLSTGELFF
DNA: TGTGCCAGCAGCCGTGGAGGAAACAGTCTCTCCACCGGGGAGCTGTTTTTT

V: TRBV11-3
size: NA
J: TRBJ2-3
D: TRBD2
CDR3: CASSATSGTDTQYF
DNA: TGTGCCAGCAGCGCGACTAGCGGCACAGATACGCAGTATTTT

V: TRBV5-4
size: NA
J: TRBJ2-3
D: NA
CDR3: CASSLVGSTDTQYF
DNA: TGTGCCAGCAGCTTGGTCGGCAGCACAGATACGCAGTATTTT

V: TRBV6-1
size: NA
J: TRBJ2-7
D: TRBD1
CDR3: CASSLAGQGYYEQYF
DNA: TGTGCCAGCAGCTTAGCCGGACAGGGGTACTACGAGCAGTACTTC

V: TRBV5-4
size: NA
J: TRBJ2-1
D: TRBD1
CDR3: CASSYSGQGYNEQFF
DNA: TGTGCCAGCAGCTACTCCGGACAGGGGTACAATGAGCAGTTCTTC

V: TRBV7-9
size: NA
J: TRBJ2-5
D: NA
CDR3: CASSYEETQYF
DNA: TGTGCCAGCAGCTACGAGGAGACCCAGTACTTC

V: TRBV27
size: NA
J: TRBJ2-7
D: TRBD2
CDR3: CASSLSPGLWTYEQYF
DNA: TGTGCCAGCAGTTTATCCCCGGGACTATGGACCTACGAGCAGTACTTC

V: TRBV5-1
size: NA
J: TRBJ2-1
D: NA
CDR3: CASSLIHREDNEQFF
DNA: TGCGCCAGCAGCTTAATCCACAGGGAAGACAATGAGCAGTTCTTC

V: TRBV29-1
size: NA
J: TRBJ2-7
D: TRBD2
CDR3: CSVEKGGLAGVSYEQYF
DNA: TGCAGCGTTGAAAAGGGGGGACTAGCGGGAGTCTCCTACGAGCAGTACTTC

V: TRBV5-1
size: NA
J: TRBJ2-1
D: TRBD1
CDR3: CASSTGQGKGNEQFF
DNA: TGCGCCAGCAGCACGGGACAGGGGAAAGGGAATGAGCAGTTCTTC

V: TRBV7-2
size: NA
J: TRBJ2-2
D: NA
CDR3: CASSLDLGSVYTGELFF
DNA: TGTGCCAGCAGCTTAGATTTGGGGTCGGTCTACACCGGGGAGCTGTTTTTT

V: TRBV6-5
size: NA
J: TRBJ1-2
D: NA
CDR3: CASRTLQTNYGYTF
DNA: TGTGCCAGCAGAACTTTACAGACGAACTATGGCTACACCTTC

V: TRBV7-9
size: few
J: TRBJ2-3
D: TRBD2
CDR3: CASSFIAGGITDTQYF
DNA: TGTGCCAGCAGCTTCATAGCGGGAGGGATCACAGATACGCAGTATTTT

V: TRBV9
size: NA
J: TRBJ2-1
D: NA
CDR3: CASSVALNPAEQFF
DNA: TGTGCCAGCAGCGTAGCTCTGAACCCCGCTGAGCAGTTCTTC

V: TRBV5-4
size: few
J: TRBJ2-7
D: NA
CDR3: CASSVDSYEQYF
DNA: TGTGCCAGCAGCGTGGACAGTTACGAGCAGTACTTC

V: TRBV10-1
size: NA
J: TRBJ2-2
D: NA
CDR3: CASSELSYQGTGFRGELFF
DNA: TGCGCCAGCAGTGAACTATCCTATCAAGGGACGGGTTTCCGCGGGGAGCTGTTTTTT

V: TRBV25-1
size: NA
J: TRBJ2-1
D: NA
CDR3: CASSPRYNEQFF
DNA: TGTGCCAGCAGTCCCCGTTACAATGAGCAGTTCTTC

V: TRBV9
size: NA
J: TRBJ2-1
D: TRBD2
CDR3: CASSITREGYNEQFF
DNA: TGTGCCAGCAGCATTACAAGGGAGGGCTACAATGAGCAGTTCTTC

V: TRBV19
size: few
J: TRBJ2-1
D: NA
CDR3: CASSISFGGYNEQFF
DNA: TGTGCCAGTAGTATTAGCTTTGGCGGGTACAATGAGCAGTTCTTC

V: TRBV7-9
size: few
J: TRBJ1-4
D: NA
CDR3: CASSSGQATNEKLFF
DNA: TGTGCCAGCAGCTCGGGACAAGCAACTAATGAAAAACTGTTTTTT

V: TRBV11-3
size: NA
J: TRBJ2-1
D: TRBD2
CDR3: CASSPGGYNEQFF
DNA: TGTGCCAGCAGCCCGGGGGGTTACAATGAGCAGTTCTTC

V: TRBV9
size: many
J: TRBJ2-1
D: TRBD2
CDR3: CASSPRNSGREDEQFF
DNA: TGTGCCAGCAGCCCTCGCAATAGCGGGAGGGAAGATGAGCAGTTCTTC

V: TRBV4-2
size: NA
J: TRBJ2-3
D: TRBD2
CDR3: CASSQDTSGSTLDTQYF
DNA: TGTGCCAGCAGCCAGGACACTAGCGGGAGTACCCTAGATACGCAGTATTTT

V: TRBV7-8
size: few
J: TRBJ1-1
D: NA
CDR3: CASSPPGWNTEAFF
DNA: TGTGCCAGCAGCCCACCGGGGTGGAACACTGAAGCTTTCTTT

V: TRBV19
size: NA
J: TRBJ2-2
D: NA
CDR3: CASSTTGSLTGELFF
DNA: TGTGCCAGTAGTACAACCGGGAGCCTCACCGGGGAGCTGTTTTTT

V: TRBV5-5
size: many
J: TRBJ2-7
D: NA
CDR3: CASSSGSHSSYEQYF
DNA: TGTGCCAGCAGCTCCGGCTCCCATAGCTCCTACGAGCAGTACTTC

V: TRBV2
size: few
J: TRBJ1-4
D: NA
CDR3: CASISRGRNEKLFF
DNA: TGTGCCAGCATTTCCAGGGGACGTAATGAAAAACTGTTTTTT

V: TRBV6-6
size: once
J: TRBJ2-7
D: NA
CDR3: CATRRDSSYEQYF
DNA: TGTGCCACCCGCCGGGACTCATCCTACGAGCAGTACTTC

V: TRBV5-4
size: NA
J: TRBJ2-2
D: NA
CDR3: CASSRGPEMTGELFF
DNA: TGTGCCAGCAGCCGTGGACCAGAGATGACCGGGGAGCTGTTTTTT

V: TRBV11-2
size: NA
J: TRBJ1-2
D: NA
CDR3: CASSLGMGRGYTF
DNA: TGTGCCAGCAGCTTAGGGATGGGGCGCGGCTACACCTTC

V: TRBV28
size: NA
J: TRBJ1-2
D: NA
CDR3: CASSFREWGSGYTF
DNA: TGTGCCAGCAGTTTCAGGGAGTGGGGGAGTGGCTACACCTTC

V: TRBV4-3
size: NA
J: TRBJ2-1
D: NA
CDR3: CASSQGGESNNEQFF
DNA: TGCGCCAGCAGCCAAGGCGGGGAGAGTAACAATGAGCAGTTCTTC

V: TRBV5-1
size: NA
J: TRBJ2-5
D: NA
CDR3: CASRDNQETQYF
DNA: TGCGCCAGCCGGGACAACCAAGAGACCCAGTACTTC

V: TRBV6-1
size: NA
J: TRBJ2-7
D: NA
CDR3: CAISVGSRLSYEQYF
DNA: TGTGCCATCAGTGTAGGGAGTCGGTTGTCTTACGAGCAGTACTTC

V: TRBV6-1
size: NA
J: TRBJ2-3
D: NA
CDR3: CASSVRGARTDTQYF
DNA: TGTGCCAGCAGTGTCAGAGGGGCTCGCACAGATACGCAGTATTTT

V: TRBV6-5
size: NA
J: TRBJ2-2
D: NA
CDR3: CASSRGPNTGELFF
DNA: TGTGCCAGCAGTCGAGGGCCGAACACCGGGGAGCTGTTTTTT

V: TRBV6-5
size: NA
J: TRBJ1-1
D: TRBD1
CDR3: CASRDRGRIEAFF
DNA: TGTGCCAGCAGGGACAGGGGGCGAATTGAAGCTTTCTTT

V: TRBV5-4
size: NA
J: TRBJ2-2
D: TRBD1
CDR3: CASSLAGQMNTGELFF
DNA: TGTGCCAGCAGCTTGGCGGGACAGATGAACACCGGGGAGCTGTTTTTT

V: TRBV19
size: once
J: TRBJ2-1
D: NA
CDR3: CASSSRLPQYSYNEQFF
DNA: TGTGCCAGTAGTTCCCGACTACCACAATACTCCTACAATGAGCAGTTCTTC